This entry lists 8 T cell receptor beta chains sequenced from one sample in a study of T cell responses to AZD1222 COVID-19 vaccine. Sequencing used immunoSEQ multiplex PCR; TCRdb keeps in-frame clones, though not all of them. The sample shows just over 95,000 clones, 70% to 90% of them seen only once. This sample comprised peripheral blood, obtained on day 0 of AZD1222 vaccination. These receptors were collected from an adult in good health.

V and J are TRBV5-4 and TRBJ2-1, with a tentative D call TRBD2 (5 bases). V shed 3 bases and J shed 0 bases, with 10 bases lying between them. The length of the CDR3 is 15 residues. Germline V lookup: CDR1 SGHNT, CDR2 YYREEE (reference sequence). DNA of the CDR3: TGTGCCAGCAGCTCCCCGGGAAGCTCCTACAATGAGCAGTTCTTC. It is translated as CASSSPGSSYNEQFF.

CDR3 region: CASSPGRALSYEQYF. Here the CDR3 DNA reads TGTGCCAGCAGCCCGGGTAGGGCCCTATCGTACGAGCAGTACTTC. This rearrangement joins TRBV5-5 to TRBJ2-7; no firm D call. V was pared by 4 bases and J by 4 bases, with 18 bases between. CDR1 SGHKS and CDR2 YYEKEE come from the germline V gene (reference sequence). This CDR3 spans 15 amino acids.

V usage is TRBV5-3 and J usage is TRBJ1-2; no clear D. TRBV5-3 is filed as an ORF, its function uncertain. The CDR3 runs to 17 residues. Trimming shortened V by 2 bases and J by 1 base, and 18 bases separated the two germline ends. This CDR3 reads CARSFRVRTSINYGYTF. The DNA for the CDR3 is TGTGCCAGAAGCTTTCGCGTGCGAACTTCAATTAACTATGGCTACACCTTC.

This clone was found once. The rearrangement uses TRBV18 and TRBJ2-5; 7 bases align to TRBD2. There are 14 residues in the CDR3. V shed 0 bases, J shed 4 bases, and the junction held 2 bases outside the gene matches. From germline, CDR1 is KGHSH and CDR2 LQKENI. In nucleotides, the CDR3 is TGTGCCAGCTCACCACCGGGAGGGGCAGAGACCCAGTACTTC. It translates to CASSPPGGAETQYF.

The rearrangement joins TRBV7-2 to TRBJ1-5; no definite D call. CDR1 is SGHTA and CDR2 is FQGNSA in the germline V gene. V lost 5 bases and J lost 2, with 7 bases in between. This CDR3 spans 13 amino acids. This CDR3 is CASSTNRNQPQHF. CDR3 in DNA: TGTGCCAGCAGCACAAACCGCAATCAGCCCCAGCATTTT. Full variable domain (missing parts from reference TRBV7-2 and TRBJ1-5): GAGVSQSPSNKVTEKGKDVELRCDPISGHTALYWYRQSLGQGLEFLIYFQGNSAPDKSGLPSDRFSAERTGGSVSTLTIQRTQQEDSAVYLCASSTNRNQPQHFGDGTRLSIL.

This chain joins TRBV4-1 and TRBJ1-6; 8 bases agree with TRBD1. The germline CDR1 and CDR2 sequences are MGHRA and YSYEKL. The CDR3 spans 15 residues. V trimming: 5 bases; J trimming: 10 bases; junction bases outside the gene matches: 10. CDR3 residues: CASSFNQGARSPLHF. Here the CDR3 DNA reads TGCGCCAGCAGCTTTAATCAGGGGGCCAGATCACCCCTCCACTTT.

This rearrangement joins TRBV3-1 (or the pseudogene TRBV3-2) to TRBJ1-1, with a weak D call TRBD1 (6 bases). Trimming took 4 bases from V and 1 from J, leaving 13 bases between them. The CDR3 totals 15 residues. The germline CDR1 and CDR2 sequences are LGHDT and YNNKEL (reference sequence). The CDR3: CASSRGGGGNTEAFF. CDR3 sequence (DNA): TGTGCCAGCAGCCGCGGAGGAGGGGGGAACACTGAAGCTTTCTTT.

The rearrangement links TRBV11-3 to TRBJ1-6; a possible D gene is TRBD1 (6 bases). Germline CDR1 is SGHNT and CDR2 is YENEEA. CDR3 length equals 17 residues. Between the trimmed V and J ends, which lost 0 bases and 10 bases, there was a span of 19 bases. The CDR3 sequence: CASSLEFSTGTWSPLHF. CDR3 sequence (DNA): TGTGCCAGCAGCTTAGAATTCTCTACAGGGACTTGGTCACCCCTCCACTTT. Filled out from reference TRBV11-3 and TRBJ1-6, the complete variable domain reads EAGVVQSPRYKIIEKKQPVAFWCNPISGHNTLYWYLQNLGQGPELLIRYENEEAVDDSQLPKDRFSAERLKGVDSTLKIQPAELGDSAVYLCASSLEFSTGTWSPLHFGNGTRLTVT.